Included here is one T cell receptor beta chain sequence, with context. As handled by the study authors: Reference gene primers were amplified, and this amplification served to estimate nucleated cell counts. Method: immunoSEQ multiplex PCR; TCRdb's copy keeps in-frame clones and lacks some. V and J calls and clone size are those listed in that table; D and trimming were worked out from the DNA. Of under 300,000 clones in the sample, around 84% were seen once. The entry originates in a study of blood T cell repertoires in COVID-19. The overall study: Material from acute and convalescent COVID-19 was sourced from the United States, Italy and Spain. T cells, B-cell-depleted T cells, or PBMCs provided the cDNA or gDNA that served as material.

This CDR3 spans 18 amino acids. Per the germline V gene, CDR1 is SGHNT and CDR2 is YENEEA. The junction had 17 bases not matched to a gene; V was cut back by 3 bases and J by 7 bases. The genes are TRBV11-3 and TRBJ2-1; 8 bases match TRBD1. The specimen sequenced was peripheral blood. The clonotype was recovered from a man aged 40-50 years who had recovered from COVID-19. This chain's CDR3 is CASSFLTGDPSRWNEQFF. The CDR3 nucleotides are TGTGCCAGCAGCTTCCTGACAGGGGATCCCTCGCGTTGGAATGAGCAGTTCTTC.